This TCR beta chain was captured by sequencing in a study of OX40 agonist ivuxolimab in advanced cancers. About the research overall: Patients receiving dose escalation had hepatocellular carcinoma, melanoma, renal cell or head and neck cancer. Three patients, one with hepatocellular carcinoma and two with cutaneous melanoma, achieved partial responses.

Trimming took 8 bases from V and 2 from J, leaving 18 bases between them. Germline lookup yields CDR1 SGHVS and CDR2 FNYEAQ. CDR3 size: 15 residues. The protocol was immunoSEQ multiplex PCR, while the TCRdb copy is restricted to in-frame clones and leaves out a portion. This sample has under 50,000 clones; approximately 79% occur once, and the top ten carry roughly 7.9%. Study findings and constraints: In CD8+ T cells, expanded clones were on average more numerous than in CD4+. At 0.1 to 3.0 mg/kg, CD4+ and CD8+ blood T cells expanded clonally by week 6.

Concerning this clone: Its antigen is unidentified.

The rearrangement joins TRBV7-6 to TRBJ1-1; possible D gene TRBD1, 5 bases. This specimen was CD4+ or CD8+ T cells sorted from blood, taken in a trial of the OX40 agonist ivuxolimab. The clonotype originates from an adult with an advanced solid tumor such as melanoma, head and neck, liver or kidney cancer. For the CDR3, the DNA is TGTGCCAGCCAAGACCTCGGGGGGGAAAACACTGAAGCTTTCTTT. Protein sequence: CASQDLGGENTEAFF.